This is a list of T cell receptor beta chains from one sample in a study of T cells in Graves' hyperthyroidism and ophthalmopathy. TCRdb re-called the multiplex PCR reads through MiXCR, storing one row per CDR3 protein. The sample lists about 400,000 distinct CDR3 sequences, 15% to 19% seen once, with roughly 7.7% in the top ten. Sequencing was performed on blood. The receptors derive from a woman under 30 with Graves' hyperthyroidism. CDR3s include the opening cysteine and the closing phenylalanine or tryptophan. A D gene is named only where the DNA matches it firmly. Part of the rows lack a size; the others show once, few, many or a class for expanded clones.

V,length,size,J,D,DNA,CDR3
TRBV2,14,many,TRBJ2-2,NA,TGTGCCAGCAGTGGGACAGCGAACACCGGGGAGCTGTTTTTT,CASSGTANTGELFF
TRBV18,16,many,TRBJ2-2,NA,TGTGCCAGCCCGGTGGGTACAGCGTCGAACACCGGGGAGCTGTTTTTT,CASPVGTASNTGELFF
TRBV24-1,17,many,TRBJ1-1,NA,TGTGCCACCAGTGATTCGAGGTCTAACGGCTTGAACACTGAAGCTTTCTTT,CATSDSRSNGLNTEAFF
TRBV2,14,many,TRBJ2-3,TRBD2,TGTGCCAGCAGTCTAGCGGGGGCGACAGATACGCAGTATTTT,CASSLAGATDTQYF
TRBV19,13,NA,TRBJ2-3,NA,TGTGCCAGTAGTAGACTCTCCACGGATACGCAGTATTTT,CASSRLSTDTQYF
TRBV29-1,13,NA,TRBJ1-2,NA,TGCAGCGTTGACCCCGGGGAACGGTATGGCTACACCTTC,CSVDPGERYGYTF
TRBV7-2,15,NA,TRBJ1-2,NA,TGTGCCAGCAGCTTAGGATCTTGGGGGAACTATGGCTACACCTTC,CASSLGSWGNYGYTF
TRBV20-1,14,NA,TRBJ1-2,NA,TGCAGTGCTAAGCAAGCGGCCAACTTCTATGGCTACACCTTC,CSAKQAANFYGYTF
TRBV20-1,18,NA,TRBJ2-2,NA,TGCAGTGCTAGAGATCTCTTTTCTTCCGATCCGACCACCGGGGAGCTGTTTTTT,CSARDLFSSDPTTGELFF
TRBV7-8,15,many,TRBJ1-2,TRBD1,TGTGCCAGCAGCTTAGGCCGGACAGGCCCTAGCGGCTACACCTTC,CASSLGRTGPSGYTF
TRBV12-3/TRBV12-4,18,many,TRBJ1-6,TRBD1,TGTGCCAGCAGTTTTTCCCCTCCACCCGGGACAGGGAATTCACCCCTCCACTTT,CASSFSPPPGTGNSPLHF
TRBV5-1,14,NA,TRBJ2-1,TRBD2,TGCGCCAGCAGCTGGGGGGGGAATGCAAATGAGCAGTTCTTC,CASSWGGNANEQFF
TRBV20-1,13,many,TRBJ1-5,NA,TGCAGTGCGAGCGGGGATAGCAATCAGCCCCAGCATTTT,CSASGDSNQPQHF
TRBV19,18,many,TRBJ1-5,NA,TGTGCCAGTAGTATAGGCCCAGTTTTGGGGAGGAAGGATCAGCCCCAGCATTTT,CASSIGPVLGRKDQPQHF
TRBV3-1,14,many,TRBJ1-2,NA,TGTGCCAGCAGCCAAGGGGCACAGACCTATGGCTACACCTTC,CASSQGAQTYGYTF
TRBV19,13,few,TRBJ2-1,TRBD2,TGTGCCAGTAGTCCCGGACTAGCCGCTGAGCAGTTCTTC,CASSPGLAAEQFF
TRBV6-4,14,many,TRBJ2-2,NA,TGTGCCAGCAGTGACGGGAACTCCACCGGGGAGCTGTTTTTT,CASSDGNSTGELFF
TRBV19,16,many,TRBJ1-2,TRBD1,TGTGCCAGTAGTACCCCCTGGGGACAGGGCGGCTATGGCTACACCTTC,CASSTPWGQGGYGYTF
TRBV25-1,17,few,TRBJ1-3,TRBD1,TGTGCCAGCAGTGAATATTTGGACAGGGATTCTGGAAACACCATATATTTT,CASSEYLDRDSGNTIYF
TRBV19,14,NA,TRBJ1-6,NA,TGTGCCAGTACCCAAGGGGTAGGGAATTCACCCCTCCACTTT,CASTQGVGNSPLHF
TRBV7-2,16,many,TRBJ2-3,TRBD2,TGTGCCAGCAGCTCCTTCAGCGGGAGGGCCAGGGATACGCAGTATTTT,CASSSFSGRARDTQYF
TRBV28,15,many,TRBJ2-7,NA,TGTGCCAGCGCATCTTTCCCGGGACCTCCCTACGAGCAGTACTTC,CASASFPGPPYEQYF
TRBV7-3,18,many,TRBJ2-5,NA,TGTGCCAGCAGCTTGGGCCCACGTGGGAAAGGCCCCCGGGAGACCCAGTACTTC,CASSLGPRGKGPRETQYF
TRBV19,14,few,TRBJ2-7,NA,TGTGCCAGTAGGGCCCGGGGGCTGGGAGGTGAGCAGTACTTC,CASRARGLGGEQYF
TRBV27,15,many,TRBJ2-7,TRBD1,TGTGCCAGCAGTTTTTCCGGGACAGGTAGGACCGAGCAGTACTTC,CASSFSGTGRTEQYF
TRBV6-1,14,many,TRBJ2-7,NA,TGTGCCAGCATTCCCCAGGGACCATCCTACGAGCAGTACTTC,CASIPQGPSYEQYF
TRBV3-1,17,NA,TRBJ2-2,TRBD2,TGTGCCAGCAGCCAGATTCGGACTAGCGGGGGGACCGGGGAGCTGTTTTTT,CASSQIRTSGGTGELFF
TRBV12-3/TRBV12-4,16,many,TRBJ2-7,NA,TGTGCCAGCAGTAACGTGATCGGGGGAAATACCTACGAGCAGTACTTC,CASSNVIGGNTYEQYF
TRBV11-3,15,many,TRBJ2-1,NA,TGTGCCAGCAGCTTAGGCGGGCAACCGGGGGATGAGCAGTTCTTC,CASSLGGQPGDEQFF
TRBV7-6,15,few,TRBJ2-5,TRBD2,TGTGCCAGCAGCTTAACTAGCGGGGGTCAAGAGACCCAGTACTTC,CASSLTSGGQETQYF
TRBV14,15,few,TRBJ1-2,NA,TGTGCCAGCAGCCCTTTAACCGGACAACTTTATGGCTACACCTTC,CASSPLTGQLYGYTF
TRBV20-1,13,NA,TRBJ2-4,NA,TGCAGTGCGGCAGCTCAGGGGAAAAACATTCAGTACTTC,CSAAAQGKNIQYF
TRBV6-1,14,many,TRBJ2-5,TRBD2,TGTGCCAGCCGCGGGCTACTAGCGGGGGGGGCCCAGTACTTC,CASRGLLAGGAQYF
TRBV2,15,many,TRBJ1-6,NA,TGTGCCAGCACGGACACCGCTGCCTATAATTCACCCCTCCACTTT,CASTDTAAYNSPLHF
TRBV7-2,15,many,TRBJ1-5,NA,TGTGCCAGCAGCCCCAGGGGAGGGCAAGGTCAGCCCCAGCATTTT,CASSPRGGQGQPQHF
TRBV14,14,few,TRBJ2-7,TRBD1,TGTGCCAGCAGCCGACAACAGGGGGCCTACGAGCAGTACTTC,CASSRQQGAYEQYF
TRBV9,16,once,TRBJ2-7,TRBD2,TGTGCCAGCAGCCCGATGGGGACTAGCGGAGCTTACGAGCAGTACTTC,CASSPMGTSGAYEQYF
TRBV5-1,14,many,TRBJ2-7,NA,TGCGCCAGCAGCCTATATACAGGGATTTCCGAGCAGTACTTC,CASSLYTGISEQYF
TRBV20-1,17,many,TRBJ2-3,TRBD2,TGCAGTGCCCAACCTAGACGACTAGCGGGAGTAACAGATACGCAGTATTTT,CSAQPRRLAGVTDTQYF
TRBV5-1,14,few,TRBJ1-6,TRBD1,TGCGCCAGCAGCTTGCGGGACAGCAATTCACCCCTCCACTTT,CASSLRDSNSPLHF
TRBV10-2,21,many,TRBJ2-7,TRBD2,TGCGCCAGCAGTGAGTCGAAGTCGGGACTAGCGGGAGGGCCGGTTGATTACGAGCAGTACTTC,CASSESKSGLAGGPVDYEQYF
TRBV3-1,15,few,TRBJ2-1,TRBD2,TGTGCCAGCACGCCTCGGGGAGGGTCCCACAATGAGCAGTTCTTC,CASTPRGGSHNEQFF
TRBV11-3,13,many,TRBJ2-7,NA,TGTGCCAGCAGCTTCGACAGGAACTACGAGCAGTACTTC,CASSFDRNYEQYF
TRBV20-1,14,few,TRBJ2-5,NA,TGCAGTGCTAGAGATCTTGGGGGTGCAGAGACCCAGTACTTC,CSARDLGGAETQYF
TRBV20-1,14,NA,TRBJ1-2,NA,TGCAGTGCTGCCTCCGGACAGTTCAACTATGGCTACACCTTC,CSAASGQFNYGYTF